This TCR beta chain was captured by sequencing in a study of cytomegalovirus exposure and HLA in healthy donors (dated by TCRdb to 2016 to 2017). For the study in its entirety: An earlier analysis of some 600 of the donors reported 276 Gb of sequence data and 95 million to 130 million unique TCR beta sequences obtained from about 179 million T cells. The study was designed to test whether signatures of past pathogen exposure could be identified by cataloging public T cell receptors. Alongside the repertoire data, information on donor age, sex, ethnicity and CMV serostatus was compiled. A later genetic analysis took genome-wide SNP genotypes for 398 of the 666 donors and used that subset as a discovery cohort. Across 398 genotyped donors of the cohort, an average of approximately 240,000 unique TCR beta nucleotide sequences per donor were sequenced, and around 19% of those sequences were non-productive. Every repertoire in the discovery cohort had been generated on one and the same sequencing platform. Of the approximately 400 genotyped donors, approximately 83% fell in the genetic ancestry cluster associated with self-reported Caucasian donors. A later analysis re-analyzed previously published TCR beta repertoires from 650 to 800 donors and added high-resolution HLA genotyping to study TCR occurrence patterns. Typing coverage differed by locus: A, B, C, DRB1 and DQB1 were typed in roughly 620-640 donors, DQA1 in approximately 520, DPA1 in nearly 610, and DPB1 in 400 to 490. An early release covering over 500 HLA-typed donors comprised about 320 gigabases of sequencing data and roughly 85 million unique TCR sequences. High-throughput TCR immunosequencing, statistical association of individual TCRs with disease status, and machine learning were combined to predict cytomegalovirus infection status. Roughly 5 DR-DQ haplotypes were treated as single units for association and clustering because of strong linkage in the cohort. HLA typing covered class I and class II loci at four-digit resolution. To decide whether each TCR beta V gene segment behaved as functional or pseudogenic, an earlier analysis of some 570 of the donors relied on high-throughput TCR beta sequencing. Rather than drawing on any new phenotypic data, the later analysis identified candidate immune exposures from TCR beta sequences and the way those sequences occurred across donors. The T cell repertoires of around 670 subjects were profiled by immunosequencing and related to cytomegalovirus serostatus. Along with the roughly 700-subject first cohort, a separate validation cohort of around 120 different subjects was used.

Trimming at the junction amounts to 0 bases on V and 5 bases on J, and the germline ends lie 8 bases apart. Counted from cysteine to phenylalanine, this CDR3 has 13 amino acids. Here the CDR3 DNA is all that survives: 39 bases in frame from base 1. The germline V gene sets CDR1 to SGDLS and CDR2 to YYNGEE. This clone was counted a few times. No cognate antigen has been identified for it. No much larger clonotype is one base removed from it; base qualities were not supplied. In total, roughly 670 healthy bone marrow donors made up the cohort. At the time of sampling, every cohort member was nominally healthy, though immune exposures that went unrecorded were likely present. The donor was CMV seronegative and was included in the group of several hundred seronegative cohort members. Every donor gave a peripheral blood sample, and the peripheral blood mononuclear cells from that sample were used for TCR beta sequencing. The Qiagen DNeasy Blood Extraction Kit was used to extract genomic DNA from the blood cell samples.

Receptor amplification or capture employed the immunoSEQ multiplex PCR assay. The multiplex PCR relied on a mix of 60 forward primers for TCR Vbeta segments and 13 reverse primers for TCR Jbeta segments. A multiplex PCR assay on genomic DNA amplified the CDR3 region of rearranged TCR beta genes. On the Illumina HiSeq System, the amplified TCR beta libraries were sequenced as 87-base-pair reads. On the study's bioinformatics: Across the 700 or so repertoires, a later analysis counted approximately 75 million unique TCR beta chains, roughly 11 million of which were shared by at least two donors. A nearest-neighbor algorithm error-corrected the raw reads and collapsed the reads into unique sequences, merging closely related sequences to remove PCR and sequencing errors. To assign V, D and J gene segments, CDR3 sequences were aligned to IMGT reference sequences. For a sequence to be retained, at least a six-nucleotide match to both a V gene segment and a J gene segment was required. Rearrangements were called productive when the CDR3 lacked stop codons and stayed in frame with V and J; all others were non-productive. CDR3 was defined by IMGT convention, running from the second conserved V-encoded cysteine to the conserved J-encoded phenylalanine. The earlier analysis of about 560 of the donors excluded any sequence lacking an unambiguous match to a single V gene segment. In an earlier analysis of some 590 of the donors, V segments were called functional above 56.7% productive rearrangements and were called segregating when the between-donor standard deviation exceeded 5%. To diagnose cytomegalovirus status from the catalog of TCR beta chain sequences, a statistical classification framework was built. A later analysis assigned V and J genes by comparing TCR nucleotide sequences with IMGT/GENE-DB human TR gene sequences. Using the TCRdist pipeline, a later analysis assigned CDR3 sequences along with most-parsimonious VDJ recombination scenarios. In a later analysis, each TCR beta chain was defined by its CDR3 amino acid sequence together with its V-gene family, and reads without a unique V-gene family were excluded. In a later analysis, 500 to 650 highly shared, low-generation-probability nucleotide sequences were removed to address suspected cross-contamination and a sequencing artifact. For each public chain, a later analysis derived a clonal expansion index from normalized ranks of inferred template counts within each repertoire. In a later analysis, generation probabilities were computed with a VDJ recombination model fitted to out-of-frame rearrangements, and the resulting probabilities were checked against IGoR. A later analysis scored TCR-TCR, TCR-HLA and TCR-CMV co-occurrence with hypergeometric tests, applying a repertoire-size bias correction to TCR pairs. A later analysis estimated false discovery rates by permuting HLA or CMV assignments 20 times. In a later analysis, co-occurring TCRs were grouped using DBSCAN, with TCRdist sequence similarity added in when clustering inside HLA-allele-positive subsets. Co-occurrence clustering excluded repertoires with fewer than 30,000 or more than 120,000 public chains, plus five with anomalous nucleotide sharing. TCRdb retrieved this table from immuneACCESS and kept in-frame rearrangements only. Not all clones are present; in checked studies, unresolved V genes account for under half, and no reason is known for the remainder. V, J and clone size are taken as reported in that table, and D and trimming were inferred from the DNA itself. This sample holds 130,000 to 150,000 clones; 70% to 80% were observed only once. The ten largest account for about 5% of the sample.

General study outcomes and caveats: In both the original and validation cohorts, the classifier was reported to diagnose cytomegalovirus status with high specificity and sensitivity. In a later analysis, the rate of TCR association differed among HLA loci, with DRB1 alleles having the most associated TCRs and HLA-C alleles having the fewest. Compared with the 666-donor mean, donors in an Asian-associated ancestry cluster had fewer N-insertions in productive TCRs, according to a later genetic analysis. In the study, some 160 TCR beta chains were listed as associated with cytomegalovirus. Because the 87-base-pair reads could not distinguish some IMGT-functional V segments, including TRBV6-2 and TRBV6-3, those segments were excluded. The presence/absence analyses assumed that sequencing depth was roughly uniform across donors, and that assumption may not be true. While some public TCRs were present in many individuals, most TCR sequences turned up only very rarely across donors. Broadly in line with IMGT annotations, most TCR beta V segments showed up in productive rearrangements about 90% or about 30% of the time in an earlier analysis of about 500 of the donors. Only TCR beta chains were sequenced in this cohort, and the absence of alpha or paired-chain data limited detectable features. An association between a missense DCLRE1C variant and V-gene and J-gene trimming of TCR beta chains was found in a later genetic analysis and replicated in an independent cohort. According to the authors, the approach could potentially be generalized to other disease states and immunological phenotypes. In vitro tests confirmed that three of the cytomegalovirus-associated TCR beta chains recognize cytomegalovirus antigens. HLA typing was unavailable for some donors at each locus, so association tests used only the typed subset. Because counts were too low, some 17 rarely observed V segments, including chromosome 9 orphons, were left out of the earlier analysis of 500 to 750 of the donors. When HLA alleles, especially DR and DQ, strongly co-occurred, attributing TCR associations to individual alleles was difficult. A further reported finding was that TCR beta sequences accurately predicted the HLA-A and HLA-B alleles for most subjects in the first cohort. In a later analysis, HLA-associated TCR beta chains were found to be more clonally expanded and to have lower generation probabilities than equally common non-associated chains. The sequencing pipeline was judged likely to have produced a cluster of highly shared sequence variants as a technical artifact. Specific HLA alleles were associated with 16,951 TCR beta sequences at a false discovery rate of 0.05 in a later analysis. Linkage disequilibrium might explain the correlated functional status among segregating V segments, but an unknown experimental factor could not be ruled out. A later analysis found that most CMV-associated TCR beta chains appeared HLA-restricted, with HLA associations seemingly driven largely by CMV exposure. Several of the top co-occurrence clusters appeared to be linked to parvovirus B19, influenza, CMV and Epstein-Barr virus, according to a later analysis. Immune exposure information for the cohort was limited to CMV serostatus.

Sample: PBMCs. Recombination linked TRBV9 to TRBJ1-1, with TRBD1 as a weak D call on 6 bases. The receptor comes from a male donor in good health and CMV-seronegative. CDR3 sequence: CASSVAQGTEAFF. The nucleotide sequence reads TGTGCCAGCAGCGTAGCGCAGGGGACTGAAGCTTTCTTT.